Shown below are 13 T cell receptor beta chains from a single sample sequenced in a study of siplizumab effects on memory and regulatory T cells. Sequenced by immunoSEQ multiplex PCR; TCRdb stores in-frame clones only, minus some. The data contain tens of thousands of clones, about 92% of them singletons. Sequencing was done on a sample of CD8+ T cells sorted from blood. These receptors all stem from a human donor in good health.

The chain links TRBV9 to TRBJ2-5, with 9 bases aligning to TRBD1. The V gene end was trimmed by 4 bases and the J gene end by 5 bases; junction bases not matched to a gene: 6. This CDR3 comprises 14 residues. Germline values: CDR1 SGDLS, CDR2 YYNGEE. CDR3 in DNA: TGTGCCAGCAGCCTAGGGACAGGGAAGGAGACCCAGTACTTC. This translates into CASSLGTGKETQYF.

A few counts support this clone. The rearrangement links TRBV9 to TRBJ2-7; 7 bases match TRBD1. The CDR3 loop spans 14 amino acids. The junction had 0 bases not matched to a gene; V was cut back by 0 bases and J by 0 bases. CDR1 SGDLS and CDR2 YYNGEE come from the germline V gene. This CDR3 reads CASSVGDSSYEQYF. As DNA, the CDR3 is TGTGCCAGCAGCGTAGGGGACAGCTCCTACGAGCAGTACTTC.

The chain is built from TRBV29-1 and TRBJ2-7; 10 bases fit TRBD1. CDR3 length: 14 residues. With V trimmed by 5 bases and J by 6 bases, 10 bases remained unmatched. Germline CDR1 SQVTM, CDR2 ANQGSEA. The CDR3 bases are TGCAGCGTTATACCGGGACAGGGGCCACCCGAGCAGTACTTC. Its protein is CSVIPGQGPPEQYF.

The chain couples TRBV19 to TRBJ1-1, with D perhaps TRBD1 (5 bases). The germline V gene has CDR1 LNHDA and CDR2 SQIVND (reference sequence). CDR3 size: 15 residues. Trimming cost V 7 bases and J 5 bases, with 20 bases left between them. The CDR3 DNA reads as TGTGCCAGTAAATGGTCGCAGGGAGTGTTTACTGAAGCTTTCTTT. Protein product: CASKWSQGVFTEAFF.

This chain uses TRBV4-2 with TRBJ2-7, with 8 bases fitting TRBD1. The CDR3 sequence is 15 residues long. In germline, CDR1 is LGHNA, CDR2 YNFKEQ. V lost 2 bases to trimming and J lost 3 bases; unmatched junction nucleotides: 6. The CDR3: CASSQQGQGDYEQYF. The CDR3 DNA follows: TGTGCCAGCAGCCAACAAGGACAGGGTGACTACGAGCAGTACTTC.

V and J are TRBV27 and TRBJ1-2; unclear D gene. Trimming stripped 5 bases from V and 4 bases from J, with 11 bases between. The CDR3 length is 13 residues. Germline V gene data show CDR1 as MNHEY and CDR2 as SMNVEV (reference sequence). CDR3 coding DNA: TGTGCCAGCAGTGTAGGGTCGACCTATGGCTACACCTTC. This encodes CASSVGSTYGYTF.

This sequence joins TRBV13 and TRBJ2-1, with 12 bases aligning to TRBD2. Germline V gene lookup returns CDR1 PRHDT and CDR2 FYEKMQ (reference sequence). There are 16 residues in the CDR3. V lost 5 bases, J lost 4 bases, and 6 bases stayed unmatched. The CDR3: CASSTSSGGAYNEQFF. The CDR3, as DNA: TGTGCCAGCAGCACCTCTAGCGGGGGGGCGTACAATGAGCAGTTCTTC.

CDR3 sequence reads: CASRRVGDAGGYTF. CDR3 coding DNA: TGTGCCAGCAGACGAGTTGGGGACGCCGGTGGCTACACCTTC. J is TRBJ1-2 and V is TRBV11-2; D may be TRBD1 (5 bases). Germline values: CDR1 SGHAT, CDR2 FQNNGV. The CDR3 spans 14 residues. Trimming cost V 6 bases and J 7 bases, with 18 bases left between them.

The chain couples TRBV9 to TRBJ2-3; D not resolved. Germline CDR1 and CDR2: SGDLS and YYNGEE. V was cut by 3 bases and J by 3 bases, with 5 bases left in between. This CDR3 contains 12 residues. The CDR3 region is CASSAPTDTQYF. DNA of the CDR3: TGTGCCAGCAGCGCCCCGACAGATACGCAGTATTTT.

The chain links TRBV27 to TRBJ1-1; tentative D call: TRBD1 (5 bases). The germline V and J ends were trimmed by 2 bases and 6 bases, with 10 bases remaining between them. The CDR3 contains 13 residues. CDR1 and CDR2 (germline): MNHEY, SMNVEV (reference sequence). CDR3 in DNA: TGTGCCAGCAGTTTAGAAGGGGCAGCTGAAGCTTTCTTT. Translated, it gives CASSLEGAAEAFF.

This clone came up once. V gene TRBV6-5 combines with J gene TRBJ2-7; the match to TRBD1 covers 12 bases. This CDR3 comprises 15 residues. The V gene end was trimmed by 5 bases and the J gene end by 6 bases; junction bases not matched to a gene: 8. Germline CDR1 MNHEY, CDR2 SVGAGI. CDR3 DNA sequence: TGTGCCAGCAGTCCCCCGGGACAGGGGGCAGTCGAGCAGTACTTC. As protein: CASSPPGQGAVEQYF.

The chain joins TRBV6-5 to TRBJ1-4; D gene unclear. The CDR3 runs to 14 residues. Germline CDR1 and CDR2: MNHEY and SVGAGI. Deletions cut 6 bases from V and 5 bases from J, with 13 bases between. DNA for the CDR3: TGTGCCAGCAGCCGGAGCGCGGGCAATGAAAAACTGTTTTTT. It codes for CASSRSAGNEKLFF.

This clone was recorded once. V usage is TRBV19 and J usage is TRBJ1-2; D unresolved. The CDR3 contains 14 residues. The V and J ends lost 2 bases and 6 bases respectively, with 13 bases between them. Germline assignment: CDR1 LNHDA and CDR2 SQIVND (reference sequence). The CDR3 spells CASSIPPPSNGYTF. In DNA, the CDR3 is TGTGCCAGTAGTATACCCCCTCCCTCTAATGGCTACACCTTC. Drawing the rest from reference TRBV19 and TRBJ1-2, the complete variable domain is DGGITQSPKYLFRKEGQNVTLSCEQNLNHDAMYWYRQDPGQGLRLIYYSQIVNDFQKGDIAEGYSVSREKKESFPLTVTSAQKNPTAFYLCASSIPPPSNGYTFGSGTRLTVV.